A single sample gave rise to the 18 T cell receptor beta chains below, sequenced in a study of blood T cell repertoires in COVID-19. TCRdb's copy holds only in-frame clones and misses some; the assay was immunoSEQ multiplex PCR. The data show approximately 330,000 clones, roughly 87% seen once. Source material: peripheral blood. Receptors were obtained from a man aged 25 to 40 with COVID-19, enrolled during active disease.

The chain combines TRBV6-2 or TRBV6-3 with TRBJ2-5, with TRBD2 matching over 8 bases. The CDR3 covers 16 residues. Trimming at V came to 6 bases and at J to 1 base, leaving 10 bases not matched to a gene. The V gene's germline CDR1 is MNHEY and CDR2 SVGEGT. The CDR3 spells CASSPRGGRFQETQYF. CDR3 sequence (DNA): TGTGCCAGCAGCCCGCGGGGCGGGAGGTTCCAAGAGACCCAGTACTTC.

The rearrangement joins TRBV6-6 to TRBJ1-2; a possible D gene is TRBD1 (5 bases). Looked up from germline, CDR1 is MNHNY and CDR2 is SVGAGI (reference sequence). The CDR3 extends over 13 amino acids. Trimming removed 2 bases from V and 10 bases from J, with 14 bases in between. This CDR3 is CASSYDLGRDYTF. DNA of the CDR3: TGTGCCAGCAGTTACGATCTGGGCAGGGACTACACCTTC.

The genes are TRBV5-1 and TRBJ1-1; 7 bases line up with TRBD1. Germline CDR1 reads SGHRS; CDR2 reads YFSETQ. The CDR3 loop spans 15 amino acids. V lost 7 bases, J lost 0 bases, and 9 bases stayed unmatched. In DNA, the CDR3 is TGCGCCAGCGGAGGGGGCCAACCCTTGAACACTGAAGCTTTCTTT. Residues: CASGGGQPLNTEAFF. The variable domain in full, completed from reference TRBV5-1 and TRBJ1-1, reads KAGVTQTPRYLIKTRGQQVTLSCSPISGHRSVSWYQQTPGQGLQFLFEYFSETQRNKGNFPGRFSGRQFSNSRSEMNVSTLELGDSALYLCASGGGQPLNTEAFFGQGTRLTVV.

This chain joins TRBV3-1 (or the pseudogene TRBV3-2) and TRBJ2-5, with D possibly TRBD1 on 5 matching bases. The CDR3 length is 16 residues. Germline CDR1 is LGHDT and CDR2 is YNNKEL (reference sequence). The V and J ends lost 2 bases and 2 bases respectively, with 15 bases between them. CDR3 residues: CASSQSQGNGQETQYF. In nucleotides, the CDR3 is TGTGCCAGCAGCCAATCCCAGGGTAATGGGCAAGAGACCCAGTACTTC.

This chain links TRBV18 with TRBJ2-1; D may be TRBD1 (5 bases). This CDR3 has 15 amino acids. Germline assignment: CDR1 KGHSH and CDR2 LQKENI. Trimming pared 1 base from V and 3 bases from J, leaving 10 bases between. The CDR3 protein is CASSPQGNGYNEQFF. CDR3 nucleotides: TGTGCCAGCTCACCACAGGGGAATGGCTACAATGAGCAGTTCTTC.

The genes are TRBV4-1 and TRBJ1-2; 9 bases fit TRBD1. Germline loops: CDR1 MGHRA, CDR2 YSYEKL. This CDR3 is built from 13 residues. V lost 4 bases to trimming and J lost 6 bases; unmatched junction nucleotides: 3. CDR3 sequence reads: CASSPRTGDGYTF. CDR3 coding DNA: TGCGCCAGCAGCCCCCGGACAGGGGATGGCTACACCTTC.

The CDR3: CASSQDLGASYNEQFF. The CDR3 DNA is TGCGCCAGCAGCCAAGATTTAGGGGCCTCCTACAATGAGCAGTTCTTC. The chain has TRBV4-3 and TRBJ2-1, with a weak D call TRBD1 (5 bases). The germline gives CDR1 LGHNA, CDR2 YSLEER. Trimming took 0 bases from V and 0 from J, leaving 9 bases between them. The CDR3 has 16 amino acids.

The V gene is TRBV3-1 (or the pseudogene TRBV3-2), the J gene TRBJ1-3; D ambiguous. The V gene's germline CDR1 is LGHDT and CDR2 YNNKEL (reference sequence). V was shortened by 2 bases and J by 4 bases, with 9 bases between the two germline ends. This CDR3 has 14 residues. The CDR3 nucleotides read TGTGCCAGCAGCCAACCTCTGTTAGGAAACACCATATATTTT. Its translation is CASSQPLLGNTIYF.

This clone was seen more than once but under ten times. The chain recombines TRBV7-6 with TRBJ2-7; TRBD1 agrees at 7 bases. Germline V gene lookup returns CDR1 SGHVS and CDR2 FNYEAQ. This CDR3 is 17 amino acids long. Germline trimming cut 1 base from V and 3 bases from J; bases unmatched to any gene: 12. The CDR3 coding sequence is TGTGCCAGCAGCTTAGGCTTCGGGCAGGGGGTAATCTACGAGCAGTACTTC. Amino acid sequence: CASSLGFGQGVIYEQYF.

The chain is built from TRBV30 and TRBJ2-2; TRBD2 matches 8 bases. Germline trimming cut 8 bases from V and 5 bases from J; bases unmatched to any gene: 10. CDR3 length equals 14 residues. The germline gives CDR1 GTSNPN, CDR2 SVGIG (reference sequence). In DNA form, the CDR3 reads TGTGCCCATCGTCGGCCGGGGGGGACCGGGGAGCTGTTTTTT. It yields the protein CAHRRPGGTGELFF.

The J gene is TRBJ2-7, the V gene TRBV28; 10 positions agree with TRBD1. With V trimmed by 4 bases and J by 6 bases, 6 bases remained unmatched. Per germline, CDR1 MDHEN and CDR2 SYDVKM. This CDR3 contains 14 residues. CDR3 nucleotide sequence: TGTGCCAGCAGTTCCGGACAGGGGGTAGGCGAGCAGTACTTC. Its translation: CASSSGQGVGEQYF.

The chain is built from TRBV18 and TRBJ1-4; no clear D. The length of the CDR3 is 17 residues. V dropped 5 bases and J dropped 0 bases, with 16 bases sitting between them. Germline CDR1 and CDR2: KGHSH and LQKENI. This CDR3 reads CASSYSPNWATNEKLFF. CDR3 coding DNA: TGTGCCAGCTCATACAGCCCGAACTGGGCAACTAATGAAAAACTGTTTTTT.

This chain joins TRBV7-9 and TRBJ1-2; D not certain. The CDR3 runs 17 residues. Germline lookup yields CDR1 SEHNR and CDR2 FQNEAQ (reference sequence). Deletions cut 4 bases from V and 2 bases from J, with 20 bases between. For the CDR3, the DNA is TGTGCCAGCAGCTACCTCCCCGGGCGGGATCCGAACTATGGCTACACCTTC. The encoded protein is CASSYLPGRDPNYGYTF.

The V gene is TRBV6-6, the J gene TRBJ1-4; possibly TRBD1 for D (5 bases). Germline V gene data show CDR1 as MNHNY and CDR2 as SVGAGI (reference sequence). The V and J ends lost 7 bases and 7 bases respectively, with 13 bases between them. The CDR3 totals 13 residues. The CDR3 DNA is TGTGCCAGCATGCGGGGGGTCGGTGAAAAACTGTTTTTT. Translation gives CASMRGVGEKLFF.

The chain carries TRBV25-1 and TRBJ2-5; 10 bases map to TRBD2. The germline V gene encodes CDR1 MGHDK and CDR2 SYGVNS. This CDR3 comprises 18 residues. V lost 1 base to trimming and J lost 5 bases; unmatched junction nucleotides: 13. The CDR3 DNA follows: TGTGCCAGCAGTGAATCCCAGCGGGAGGGCCCCTTGAGGGAGACCCAGTACTTC. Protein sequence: CASSESQREGPLRETQYF. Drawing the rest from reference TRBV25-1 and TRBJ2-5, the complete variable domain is EADIYQTPRYLVIGTGKKITLECSQTMGHDKMYWYQQDPGMELHLIHYSYGVNSTEKGDLSSESTVSRIRTEHFPLTLESARPSHTSQYLCASSESQREGPLRETQYFGPGTRLLVL.

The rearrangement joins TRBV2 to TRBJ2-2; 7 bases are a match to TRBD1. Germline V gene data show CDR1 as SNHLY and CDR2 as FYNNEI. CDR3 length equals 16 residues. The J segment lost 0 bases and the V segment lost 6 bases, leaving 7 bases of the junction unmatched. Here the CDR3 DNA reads TGTGCCAGCAGCCTTGCGACAGGGACGAACACCGGGGAGCTGTTTTTT. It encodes CASSLATGTNTGELFF.

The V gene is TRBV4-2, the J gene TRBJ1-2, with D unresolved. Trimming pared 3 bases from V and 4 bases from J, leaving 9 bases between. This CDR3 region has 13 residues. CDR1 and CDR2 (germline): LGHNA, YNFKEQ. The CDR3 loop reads CASSQVLGYGYTF. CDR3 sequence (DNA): TGTGCCAGCAGCCAGGTCCTAGGCTATGGCTACACCTTC.

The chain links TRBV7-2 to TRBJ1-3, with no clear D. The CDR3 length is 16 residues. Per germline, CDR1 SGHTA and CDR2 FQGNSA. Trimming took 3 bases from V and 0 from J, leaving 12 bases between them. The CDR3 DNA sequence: TGTGCCAGCAGCTTTAACACGTATGGCTCTGGAAACACCATATATTTT. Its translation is CASSFNTYGSGNTIYF.